The 19 T cell receptor beta chains presented below share a single source sample, sequenced in a study of blood T cell repertoires in COVID-19. Clones were read by immunoSEQ multiplex PCR, and TCRdb kept only the in-frame ones, dropping some. The repertoire holds 100,000 or so clones, about 75% seen once, with 15% to 20% in the top ten. The sequenced sample was peripheral blood. The receptors were gathered from a woman aged 70 to 79 with acute or convalescent COVID-19.

The rearrangement uses TRBV7-9 and TRBJ1-1; the D gene is possibly TRBD1 (5 bases). CDR1 and CDR2 (germline): SEHNR, FQNEAQ (reference sequence). V shed 5 bases and J shed 3 bases, with 16 bases lying between them. CDR3 length: 15 residues. The CDR3 DNA follows: TGTGCCAGCAGCCTTGGACACGGACGATACACTGAAGCTTTCTTT. Translating gives CASSLGHGRYTEAFF.

The chain carries TRBV2 and TRBJ1-1, with 8 bases matching TRBD1. CDR3 length: 12 amino acids. The germline V gene encodes CDR1 SNHLY and CDR2 FYNNEI. The CDR3 sequence is CAAGGWSTEAFF. As DNA, the CDR3 is TGTGCGGCAGGGGGCTGGAGCACTGAAGCTTTCTTT.

The genes are TRBV21-1 and TRBJ2-7; TRBD1 is the table's D call, not checked against the DNA. TRBV21-1 is flagged as a pseudogene. The CDR3 sequence is 13 residues long. CDR3 nucleotide sequence: TGTGCCAGCAGCAACACAGGAACCTACGAGCAGTACTTC. This encodes CASSNTGTYEQYF.

This chain uses TRBV27 with TRBJ2-3; D may be TRBD2 (6 bases). Trimming left V 9 bases short and J 2 bases short, with 18 bases between. The CDR3 loop spans 15 amino acids. Germline V gene sequence: CDR1 MNHEY, CDR2 SMNVEV (reference sequence). The CDR3 reads CASGRSAYATDTQYF. CDR3 DNA sequence: TGTGCCAGTGGGAGGTCAGCCTATGCCACAGATACGCAGTATTTT.

This rearrangement joins TRBV11-2 to TRBJ2-7, with 13 bases fitting TRBD2. CDR1 SGHAT and CDR2 FQNNGV come from the germline V gene. The CDR3 runs to 17 residues. Trimming removed 1 base from V and 5 bases from J; junction bases left unmatched: 8. The chain's CDR3 is CASSLGTGTSGVHEQYF. CDR3 in DNA: TGTGCCAGCAGCTTAGGGACCGGGACTAGCGGGGTGCACGAGCAGTACTTC.

This clone was recorded only once. CDR3 sequence: CAISESGGLQETQYF. The DNA for the CDR3 is TGTGCCATCAGTGAGAGCGGGGGGTTACAAGAGACCCAGTACTTC. The chain combines TRBV10-3 with TRBJ2-5; 9 bases line up with TRBD2. Germline CDR1 reads ENHRY; CDR2 reads SYGVKD. The CDR3 sequence is 15 residues long. J gave up 2 bases and V 2 bases, and 3 bases lay outside the gene matches.

The V and J genes are TRBV19 and TRBJ2-1; 9 nucleotides match TRBD2. Germline assignment: CDR1 LNHDA and CDR2 SQIVND (reference sequence). This CDR3 is 14 amino acids long. Trimming at V came to 7 bases and at J to 0 bases, leaving 1 base not matched to a gene. CDR3 DNA sequence: TGTGCCAGTAAGCGGGGGGCCTCCTACAATGAGCAGTTCTTC. Translating gives CASKRGASYNEQFF.

J is TRBJ1-3 and V is TRBV10-1; tentative D call: TRBD1 (5 bases). The CDR3 is made up of 13 amino acids. Germline CDR1 and CDR2: WNHNN and SYGVQD (reference sequence). V was clipped by 6 bases and J by 4 bases, with 10 bases between them. In DNA form, the CDR3 reads TGCGCCAGCAGCATGGACAAGGGAAACACCATATATTTT. Translating gives CASSMDKGNTIYF.

The rearrangement joins TRBV6-5 to TRBJ1-2, with D perhaps TRBD1 (6 bases). This CDR3 comprises 13 residues. Per the germline V gene, CDR1 is MNHEY and CDR2 is SVGAGI. V shed 7 bases and J shed 4 bases, with 13 bases lying between them. The CDR3 bases are TGTGCCAGCAAAAACAGGGCCTTCTATGGCTACACCTTC. This translates into CASKNRAFYGYTF.

The CDR3 bases are TGTGCCAGCAGCCGAGGGATCGGACAGGGGGTCGGCTACACCTTC. Translation: CASSRGIGQGVGYTF. The chain has TRBV7-8 and TRBJ1-2; 10 bases are shared with TRBD1. The V gene end was trimmed by 5 bases and the J gene end by 8 bases; junction bases not matched to a gene: 11. Germline CDR1 and CDR2: SGHVS and FQNEAQ. The CDR3 has 15 amino acids.

This rearrangement joins TRBV3-1 (or the pseudogene TRBV3-2) to TRBJ1-6; 11 positions match TRBD1. The CDR3 totals 16 residues. Per the germline V gene, CDR1 is LGHDT and CDR2 is YNNKEL (reference sequence). Trimming took 1 base from V and 9 from J; bases not matched to a gene: 5. CDR3 DNA: TGTGCCAGCAGCCAAGGGGGACAGGGGGGTAGTTCACCCCTCCACTTT. It translates to CASSQGGQGGSSPLHF.

The genes are TRBV6-6 and TRBJ1-1, with TRBD1 matching 7 bases. Germline V gene lookup returns CDR1 MNHNY and CDR2 SVGAGI (reference sequence). The CDR3 runs to 13 residues. V shed 7 bases, J shed 2 bases, and the junction held 4 bases outside the gene matches. CDR3 protein: CASTGQVNTEAFF. The CDR3, as DNA: TGTGCCAGCACCGGACAGGTCAACACTGAAGCTTTCTTT.

V is TRBV27 and J is TRBJ2-7; 8 bases fit TRBD1. Germline V lookup: CDR1 MNHEY, CDR2 SMNVEV (reference sequence). The J segment lost 2 bases and the V segment lost 0 bases, leaving 12 bases of the junction unmatched. This CDR3 spans 18 amino acids. CDR3 sequence reads: CASSLSPLGQGVTYEQYF. As DNA, the CDR3 is TGTGCCAGCAGTTTATCGCCTCTTGGACAGGGAGTCACCTACGAGCAGTACTTC.

This clone was observed once. The chain joins TRBV2 to TRBJ2-7; TRBD1 matches at 7 bases. The CDR3 consists of 14 residues. Germline CDR1 reads SNHLY; CDR2 reads FYNNEI. J was trimmed by 0 bases and V by 7 bases; bases with no gene match: 6. CDR3 DNA: TGTGCCAGCATTAGCCAGGGGGTCTCCTACGAGCAGTACTTC. Amino acid sequence: CASISQGVSYEQYF.

This rearrangement joins TRBV6-1 to TRBJ2-5, with 7 bases aligning to TRBD1. The CDR3 sequence is 16 residues long. The germline gives CDR1 MNHNS, CDR2 SASEGT. Trimming took 3 bases from V and 7 from J; bases not matched to a gene: 14. The CDR3 loop is CASSERTGATVRTQYF. CDR3 coding DNA: TGTGCCAGCAGTGAGCGGACAGGCGCCACCGTACGGACCCAGTACTTC.

The chain has TRBV10-3 and TRBJ1-6; TRBD1 is a possible D gene (6 bases). V lost 11 bases, J lost 7 bases, and 12 bases lay in between. This CDR3 region has 12 residues. CDR1 and CDR2 from the germline V gene are ENHRY and SYGVKD. CDR3 region: CASRQANSPLHF. The DNA for the CDR3 is TGTGCCTCCCGACAGGCCAATTCACCCCTCCACTTT.

J is TRBJ2-3 and V is TRBV7-9; 10 bases map to TRBD2. The V segment lost 3 bases and the J segment 4 bases; nucleotides outside the gene matches: 7. The CDR3 covers 16 residues. Germline lookup yields CDR1 SEHNR and CDR2 FQNEAQ (reference sequence). The DNA for the CDR3 is TGTGCCAGCAGCTTGACCCTAGCGGGGGTCTCAGATACGCAGTATTTT. This sequence encodes CASSLTLAGVSDTQYF.

This chain connects TRBV5-8 to TRBJ2-3; D possibly corresponds to TRBD2 (7 bases). The V and J ends lost 0 bases and 4 bases respectively, with 12 bases between them. The germline gives CDR1 SGHTS, CDR2 YDEGEE. This CDR3 spans 15 amino acids. This CDR3 reads CASSLEGGRADTQYF. In DNA form, the CDR3 reads TGTGCCAGCAGCTTGGAGGGGGGGCGAGCAGATACGCAGTATTTT.

This chain joins TRBV2 and TRBJ2-5; the D gene is possibly TRBD2 (5 bases). The length of the CDR3 is 14 residues. Trimming took off 6 bases at V and 5 bases at J, with 16 bases between the two ends. The germline CDR1 and CDR2 sequences are SNHLY and FYNNEI. The chain's CDR3 is CASSAARVGETQYF. The CDR3, as DNA: TGTGCCAGCAGCGCTGCGAGGGTCGGGGAGACCCAGTACTTC. Variable domain in full (rest from reference TRBV2 and TRBJ2-5): EPEVTQTPSHQVTQMGQEVILRCVPISNHLYFYWYRQILGQKVEFLVSFYNNEISEKSEIFDDQFSVERPDGSNFTLKIRSTKLEDSAMYFCASSAARVGETQYFGPGTRLLVL.